These T cell receptor beta chains were read from a single sample in a study of shared clonotypes between healthy human individuals. Clones were sequenced by immunoSEQ multiplex PCR, and TCRdb holds only the in-frame ones, with some missing. The sample consists of 300,000 to 400,000 clones, around 79% of them appearing once. Input material: memory CD4+ T cells sorted from blood. These receptors were obtained from a man under 40 in good health. CDR3s include the opening cysteine and the closing phenylalanine or tryptophan. D genes are given only for firm matches. The size of a clone is reported for some rows only, either as once, few or many, or as a class for expanded clones.

v_call: TRBV15; clone_size: once; d_call: .; j_call: TRBJ2-5; cdr3_nt: TGTGCCACCAGCCGGGGGCAGGGGCAAGAGACCCAGTACTTC; cdr3_aa: CATSRGQGQETQYF
v_call: TRBV10-3; clone_size: few; d_call: TRBD2; j_call: TRBJ2-1; cdr3_nt: TGTGCCATCAGTGAGCCTGGACTAGCGGGAGGTAATGAGCAGTTCTTC; cdr3_aa: CAISEPGLAGGNEQFF
v_call: TRBV27; clone_size: .; d_call: .; j_call: TRBJ2-1; cdr3_nt: TGTGCCACCCAACATCCCCGAGGGAGTTACAATGAGCAGTTCTTC; cdr3_aa: CATQHPRGSYNEQFF
v_call: TRBV7-8; clone_size: .; d_call: .; j_call: TRBJ2-5; cdr3_nt: TGTGCCAGCAGCCGGGAGACCCAGTACTTC; cdr3_aa: CASSRETQYF
v_call: TRBV6-1; clone_size: many; d_call: TRBD2; j_call: TRBJ2-5; cdr3_nt: TGTGCCGCGGGAGAAGACGCACATGAGACCCAGTACTTC; cdr3_aa: CAAGEDAHETQYF
v_call: TRBV27; clone_size: once; d_call: .; j_call: TRBJ2-3; cdr3_nt: TGTGCCAGCAGCCCCGGAAATCTCCTGGGGGGCACAGATACGCAGTATTTT; cdr3_aa: CASSPGNLLGGTDTQYF
v_call: TRBV7-9; clone_size: .; d_call: .; j_call: TRBJ2-2; cdr3_nt: TGTGCCAGCAGCTTTACAGGCGGAGTCCCTTTGACCGGGGAGCTGTTTTTT; cdr3_aa: CASSFTGGVPLTGELFF
v_call: TRBV5-4; clone_size: many; d_call: .; j_call: TRBJ2-3; cdr3_nt: TGTGCCAGCACAAAACCTCGTGATACGCAGTATTTT; cdr3_aa: CASTKPRDTQYF
v_call: TRBV9; clone_size: .; d_call: .; j_call: TRBJ2-1; cdr3_nt: TGTGCCAGCAGCGTAGTGGATAGCTGGAATGAGCAGTTCTTC; cdr3_aa: CASSVVDSWNEQFF
v_call: TRBV18; clone_size: .; d_call: TRBD1; j_call: TRBJ1-2; cdr3_nt: TGTGCCAGCTCACCACAGGGGGCGGCCTATGGCTACACCTTC; cdr3_aa: CASSPQGAAYGYTF
v_call: TRBV30; clone_size: few; d_call: .; j_call: TRBJ1-5; cdr3_nt: TGTGCCTGGAGTGTACCTGGACATCGGGGTCAGCCCCAGCATTTT; cdr3_aa: CAWSVPGHRGQPQHF
v_call: TRBV28; clone_size: .; d_call: TRBD2; j_call: TRBJ2-1; cdr3_nt: TGTGCCAGCAGTTCAAGCGGGACGGTCAATGAGCAGTTCTTC; cdr3_aa: CASSSSGTVNEQFF
v_call: TRBV9; clone_size: .; d_call: TRBD2; j_call: TRBJ2-3; cdr3_nt: TGTGCCAGCAGCACAGCGGCGGGAGGGGTGGAGACGCAGTATTTT; cdr3_aa: CASSTAAGGVETQYF
v_call: TRBV5-1; clone_size: .; d_call: .; j_call: TRBJ1-1; cdr3_nt: TGCGCCAGCAGTCCGGAGGGTCAGAATACCCAAGCTTTCTTT; cdr3_aa: CASSPEGQNTQAFF
v_call: TRBV14; clone_size: .; d_call: .; j_call: TRBJ2-1; cdr3_nt: TGTGCCAGCACCCCCCGGAGCAAGGGGTACAATGAGCAGTTCTTC; cdr3_aa: CASTPRSKGYNEQFF
v_call: TRBV11-1; clone_size: .; d_call: TRBD2; j_call: TRBJ2-7; cdr3_nt: TGTGCCAGCAGCCAGCGGGAGGCAAAGGGCTACGAGCAGTACTTC; cdr3_aa: CASSQREAKGYEQYF
v_call: TRBV7-9; clone_size: .; d_call: .; j_call: TRBJ2-3; cdr3_nt: TGTGCCAGCAGCGAGGGGGCCGGGGGGTATTTT; cdr3_aa: CASSEGAGGYF
v_call: TRBV2; clone_size: few; d_call: .; j_call: TRBJ1-2; cdr3_nt: TGTGCCAGCAGGGAGGACAGATATGGCTACACCTTC; cdr3_aa: CASREDRYGYTF
v_call: TRBV16; clone_size: .; d_call: .; j_call: TRBJ1-2; cdr3_nt: TGTGCCAGCAGCCAACGGGGTACCTATGGCTACACCTTC; cdr3_aa: CASSQRGTYGYTF
v_call: TRBV5-1; clone_size: .; d_call: .; j_call: TRBJ2-5; cdr3_nt: TGCGCCAGCAGCTCCACCGCCCGAGAGACCCAGTACTTC; cdr3_aa: CASSSTARETQYF
v_call: TRBV27; clone_size: .; d_call: TRBD1; j_call: TRBJ2-2; cdr3_nt: TGTGCCAGCAGTTCACGAGGGACAGCCGGGGAGCTGTTTTTT; cdr3_aa: CASSSRGTAGELFF
v_call: TRBV29-1; clone_size: .; d_call: .; j_call: TRBJ2-1; cdr3_nt: TGCAGCGTTACTCAGGGGTTCAATGAGCAGTTCTTC; cdr3_aa: CSVTQGFNEQFF
v_call: TRBV10-1; clone_size: .; d_call: TRBD2; j_call: TRBJ2-2; cdr3_nt: TGCGCCAGCAGTGTCGGGGGGGCCGGGACCGGGGAGCTGTTTTTT; cdr3_aa: CASSVGGAGTGELFF
v_call: TRBV6-5; clone_size: .; d_call: .; j_call: TRBJ1-1; cdr3_nt: TGTGCCAGCAGGCCCCGAGGGGGGAACACTGAAGCTTTCTTT; cdr3_aa: CASRPRGGNTEAFF
v_call: TRBV14; clone_size: few; d_call: TRBD1; j_call: TRBJ2-5; cdr3_nt: TGTGCCAGCAGAAGGACAGGGGGGGAGACCCAGTACTTC; cdr3_aa: CASRRTGGETQYF
v_call: TRBV19; clone_size: few; d_call: .; j_call: TRBJ2-1; cdr3_nt: TGTGCCAGTAGTCAATCTAGATCCCCCCCCTACAATGAGCAGTTCTTC; cdr3_aa: CASSQSRSPPYNEQFF
v_call: TRBV21-1; clone_size: few; d_call: .; j_call: TRBJ1-2; cdr3_nt: TGTGCCAGCAGCAGCCGCAATGGACTCAATCAAGGCTACACCTTC; cdr3_aa: CASSSRNGLNQGYTF
v_call: TRBV5-1; clone_size: many; d_call: .; j_call: TRBJ2-3; cdr3_nt: TGCGCCAGCAGCTCCGGGACTCGCACAGATACGCAGTATTTT; cdr3_aa: CASSSGTRTDTQYF
v_call: TRBV9; clone_size: few; d_call: .; j_call: TRBJ1-1; cdr3_nt: TGTGCCAGCAGCGTAGGACTCGGGGATTCTGACACTGAAGCTTTCTTT; cdr3_aa: CASSVGLGDSDTEAFF
v_call: TRBV6-1; clone_size: .; d_call: .; j_call: TRBJ2-1; cdr3_nt: TGTGCCAGCACCGAGGGGAGTACCTACTACAATGAGCAGTTCTTC; cdr3_aa: CASTEGSTYYNEQFF